The TCR beta chain under discussion was sequenced for a study of OX40 agonist ivuxolimab in advanced cancers. About the full investigation: Ivuxolimab was a fully human IgG2 agonistic monoclonal antibody targeting the costimulatory receptor OX40 (CD134). Intravenous ivuxolimab was administered to patients every 2 weeks at six dose levels: 0.01, 0.1, 0.3, 1.5, 3 and 10 mg/kg. Of the roughly 52 patients in dose escalation, 19 had hepatocellular carcinoma, some 15 had melanoma, 9 had renal cell carcinoma and 9 had head and neck cancer. In the dose-escalation cohort, around four fifths of patients were male, and the mean age was approximately 60 years, with a range of roughly 20 to 80. Patients were allowed to have had prior anti-PD-1, anti-PD-L1 or anti-CTLA-4 therapy, and 40% to 45% of the dose-escalation patients had been treated with checkpoint inhibitors. Partial responses were achieved by three dose-escalation patients, of whom one had hepatocellular carcinoma and two had cutaneous melanoma. The point of sequencing TCRbeta in the periphery was to test whether ivuxolimab changed TCR sequence diversity and drove clonal T-cell expansion. The paper covers the monotherapy dose-escalation part of the phase I ivuxolimab trial, which included N ≈ 50 patients.

Genomic DNA was extracted from sorted cells for sequencing of the TCRbeta CDR3 region. TCRbeta CDR3 regions were sequenced using the immunoSEQ Assay. Not all clones reach the TCRdb copy of this immuneACCESS table, which keeps in-frame sequences only. Checked studies attribute under half of the gap to unresolved V genes and leave the rest unexplained. The sample yields tens of thousands of clones; just under 75% were counted once. The ten largest clones represent around 18% of the sample. On this clone: There is no known antigen for this receptor. No much larger clonotype is one base removed from it; base qualities were not supplied.

A distance of 12 bases separates the germline ends of V and J, which lose 0 bases and 4 bases respectively. The CDR3 sequence holds 15 residues, the cysteine and phenylalanine included. Only the CDR3 DNA is retained, 45 bases long and in frame from the first base. Taken from the germline V gene (reference sequence), the CDR1 and CDR2 loops are MNHEY and SMNVEV. Results and caveats for the whole study, not just this receptor: The antigen specificity of the clonally expanded peripheral T cells was not determined. After ivuxolimab, more expanded clones were found on average in CD8+ T cells than in CD4+ T cells. Low levels of normalized T-cell clonal expansion were also seen in some patients who did not respond. Partial responders in the 0.1-3.0 mg/kg groups had among the lowest normalized peripheral clonal expansion, especially among CD8+ T cells. At doses of 0.1 to 3.0 mg/kg, clonal expansion of both CD4+ and CD8+ blood T cells was observed from baseline to week 6.

The trial excluded patients who had a history of autoimmune disease or who were on systemic immunosuppression. Peripheral blood for TCR sequencing was collected from all dose cohorts at baseline, on cycle 4 day 1, and on cycle 7 day 1. The samples were drawn from a first-in-human, open-label, multicenter phase I dose-escalation trial of ivuxolimab. The trial enrolled adults with locally advanced or metastatic head and neck squamous cell, hepatocellular, melanoma or renal cell carcinoma. Before TCR sequencing, CD4+ and CD8+ T cells were separately sorted from peripheral blood. The sequence links TRBV27 to TRBJ1-2; the D gene is perhaps TRBD1, from 5 matching bases. The sequence came from an adult with an advanced solid tumor such as melanoma, head and neck, liver or kidney cancer. This material consisted of CD4+ or CD8+ T cells sorted from blood, taken in a trial of the OX40 agonist ivuxolimab. The sequenced DNA: TGTGCCAGCAGTTTATCCGGAAGGGACCCCTATGGCTACACCTTC. Its protein reads: CASSLSGRDPYGYTF.